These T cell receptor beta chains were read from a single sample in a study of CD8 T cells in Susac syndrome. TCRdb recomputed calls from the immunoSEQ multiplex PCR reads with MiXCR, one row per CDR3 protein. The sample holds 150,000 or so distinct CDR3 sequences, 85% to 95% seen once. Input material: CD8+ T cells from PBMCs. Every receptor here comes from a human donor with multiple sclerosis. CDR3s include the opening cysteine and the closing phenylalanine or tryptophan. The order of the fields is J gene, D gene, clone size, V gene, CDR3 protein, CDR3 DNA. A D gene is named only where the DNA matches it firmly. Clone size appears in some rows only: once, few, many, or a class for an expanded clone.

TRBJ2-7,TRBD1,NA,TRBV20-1,CSARATGGIYEQYF,TGCAGTGCTAGAGCGACAGGGGGCATATACGAGCAGTACTTC
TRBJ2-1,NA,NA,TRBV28,CASSLSSFNEQFF,TGTGCCAGCAGTTTATCCAGCTTCAATGAGCAGTTCTTC
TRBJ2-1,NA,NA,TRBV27,CASSARAWNKQFF,TGTGCCAGCAGTGCCAGAGCGTGGAATAAGCAGTTCTTC
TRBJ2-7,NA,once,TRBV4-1,CASSEGSGYEQYF,TGCGCCAGCAGCGAGGGGTCCGGCTACGAGCAGTACTTC
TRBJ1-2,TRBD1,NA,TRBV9,CASSVVDRGYGYTF,TGTGCCAGCAGCGTAGTGGACAGGGGCTATGGCTACACCTTC
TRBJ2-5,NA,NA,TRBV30,CAWSPGLRGETQYF,TGTGCCTGGAGTCCCGGACTAAGGGGAGAGACCCAGTACTTC
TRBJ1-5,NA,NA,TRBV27,CASRPDPGGSNQPQHF,TGTGCCAGCAGACCCGACCCGGGCGGTAGCAATCAGCCCCAGCATTTT
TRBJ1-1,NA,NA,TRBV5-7,CASSLRGGFTEAFF,TGTGCCAGCAGCTTGCGGGGTGGGTTCACTGAAGCTTTCTTT
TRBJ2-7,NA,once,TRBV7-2,CASSLRGEGYEQYF,TGTGCCAGCAGCTTACGAGGGGAAGGGTACGAGCAGTACTTC
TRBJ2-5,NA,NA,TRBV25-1,CASSERSGRSETQYF,TGTGCCAGCAGTGAGCGGTCAGGGCGATCTGAGACCCAGTACTTC
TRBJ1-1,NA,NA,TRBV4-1,CASSQDKNTEAFF,TGCGCCAGCAGCCAAGACAAGAACACTGAAGCTTTCTTT
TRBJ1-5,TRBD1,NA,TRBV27,CASSPRGTGSYQPQHF,TGTGCCAGCAGTCCTCGTGGGACAGGGAGCTATCAGCCCCAGCATTTT
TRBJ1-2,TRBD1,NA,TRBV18,CASSPPGIGTGYDYGYTF,TGTGCCAGCTCACCACCGGGGATCGGGACAGGGTACGACTATGGCTACACCTTC
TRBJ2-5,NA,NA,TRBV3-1,CASGPGTDETQYF,TGTGCCAGTGGACCCGGGACCGACGAGACCCAGTACTTC
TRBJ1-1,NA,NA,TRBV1,CTSSQDSNPGATEAFF,TGCACCAGCAGCCAAGATAGTAACCCGGGGGCCACTGAAGCTTTCTTT
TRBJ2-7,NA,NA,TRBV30,CACSRAGLGYEQYF,TGTGCCTGTTCTCGGGCCGGGCTGGGCTACGAGCAGTACTTC
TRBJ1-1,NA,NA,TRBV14,CASSQSRRGYTEAFF,TGTGCCAGCAGCCAATCTCGCCGGGGGTACACTGAAGCTTTCTTT
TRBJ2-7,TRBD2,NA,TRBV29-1,CSVDGTRGAGYEQYF,TGCAGCGTTGACGGGACGCGGGGGGCGGGCTACGAGCAGTACTTC
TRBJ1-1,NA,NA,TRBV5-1,CASSVKNTEAFF,TGCGCCAGCAGCGTAAAGAACACTGAAGCTTTCTTT
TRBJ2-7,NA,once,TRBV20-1,CSARDLGPFYEQYF,TGCAGTGCTAGAGATCTAGGACCATTCTACGAGCAGTACTTC
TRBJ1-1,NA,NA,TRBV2,CASTGELDTEAFF,TGTGCCAGCACAGGGGAGCTGGACACTGAAGCTTTCTTT
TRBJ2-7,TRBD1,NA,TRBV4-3,CASSQGTGGGYEQYF,TGCGCCAGCAGCCAAGGGACAGGGGGTGGCTACGAGCAGTACTTC
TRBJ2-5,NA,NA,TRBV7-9,CASSSRNSEETQYF,TGTGCCAGCAGCTCCCGCAATAGCGAAGAGACCCAGTACTTC
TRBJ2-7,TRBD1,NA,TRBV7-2,CASSVGQGLSYEQYF,TGTGCCAGCAGCGTAGGACAGGGCCTGAGCTACGAGCAGTACTTC
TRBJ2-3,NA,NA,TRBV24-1,CATSARRTDTQYF,TGTGCCACCAGTGCGAGACGCACAGATACGCAGTATTTT
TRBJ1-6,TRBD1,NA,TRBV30,CAWSTRQGRDNSPLHF,TGTGCCTGGAGTACGCGACAGGGGCGAGATAATTCACCCCTCCACTTT
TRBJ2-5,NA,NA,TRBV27,CASSFLDQETQYF,TGTGCCAGCAGTTTCTTAGACCAAGAGACCCAGTACTTC
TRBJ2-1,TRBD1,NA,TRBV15,CATSRDTTGGYEQFF,TGTGCCACCAGCAGAGATACAACAGGGGGCTATGAGCAGTTCTTC
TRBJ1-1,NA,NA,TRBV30,CAWNFRGTEAFF,TGTGCCTGGAATTTTCGTGGGACTGAAGCTTTCTTT
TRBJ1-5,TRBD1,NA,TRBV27,CASSSTGGPQPQHF,TGTGCCAGCAGTTCGACAGGGGGGCCACAGCCCCAGCATTTT
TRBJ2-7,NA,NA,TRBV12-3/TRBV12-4,CASSPEGNEQYF,TGTGCCAGCAGTCCGGAGGGGAACGAGCAGTACTTC
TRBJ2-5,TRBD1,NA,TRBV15,CATSRRGQGQETQYF,TGTGCCACCAGCAGAAGGGGACAGGGTCAAGAGACCCAGTACTTC
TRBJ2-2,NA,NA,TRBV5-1,CASSLRGLRYTGELFF,TGCGCCAGCAGCTTGAGGGGCCTCAGATACACCGGGGAGCTGTTTTTT
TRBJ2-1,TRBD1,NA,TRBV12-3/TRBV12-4,CASSSTGNNEQFF,TGTGCCAGCAGCTCGACAGGGAACAATGAGCAGTTCTTC
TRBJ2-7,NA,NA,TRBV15,CATSRAPVDEQYF,TGTGCCACCAGCAGGGCTCCGGTGGACGAGCAGTACTTC
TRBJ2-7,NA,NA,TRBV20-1,CSAPSSPSSYEQYF,TGCAGTGCTCCCTCATCCCCCTCATCCTACGAGCAGTACTTC
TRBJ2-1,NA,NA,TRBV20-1,CSASPPGGRVNEQFF,TGCAGCGCTAGTCCCCCGGGGGGCCGGGTCAATGAGCAGTTCTTC
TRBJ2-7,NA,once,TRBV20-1,CSARDPAGYYEQYF,TGCAGTGCTAGAGATCCTGCGGGATACTACGAGCAGTACTTC
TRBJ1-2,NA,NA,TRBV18,CASSPPRGALDYGYTF,TGTGCCAGCTCACCACCCCGGGGGGCCCTTGACTATGGCTACACCTTC
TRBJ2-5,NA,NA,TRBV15,CATSRDPTFRTPEETQYF,TGTGCCACCAGCAGAGATCCTACCTTTAGGACACCTGAAGAGACCCAGTACTTC
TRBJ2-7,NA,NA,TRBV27,CASSLSGRGPVEQYF,TGTGCCAGCAGTTTATCAGGCAGAGGCCCTGTGGAGCAGTACTTC
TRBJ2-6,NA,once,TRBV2,CASSELRLISGANVLTF,TGTGCCAGCAGTGAATTGCGATTAATCTCTGGGGCCAACGTCCTGACTTTC
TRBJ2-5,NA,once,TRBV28,CASSPRRTNQETQYF,TGTGCCAGCAGCCCTAGGAGGACCAACCAAGAGACCCAGTACTTC
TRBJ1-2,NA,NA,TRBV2,CASSPPTGTPYGYTF,TGTGCCAGCAGTCCTCCCACCGGGACACCCTATGGCTACACCTTC
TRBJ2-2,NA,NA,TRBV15,CATSRERGTITGTGELFF,TGTGCCACCAGCAGAGAACGGGGGACCATCACGGGCACCGGGGAGCTGTTTTTT
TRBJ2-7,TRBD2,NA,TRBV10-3,CAISDGGAEQYF,TGTGCCATCAGTGACGGGGGGGCCGAGCAGTACTTC
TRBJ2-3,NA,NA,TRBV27,CASSLSPGADPRYTQYF,TGTGCCAGCAGTTTATCCCCGGGGGCTGACCCCAGGTATACGCAGTATTTT
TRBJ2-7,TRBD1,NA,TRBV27,CASSANRGPYEQYF,TGTGCCAGCAGTGCGAACAGGGGCCCCTACGAGCAGTACTTC
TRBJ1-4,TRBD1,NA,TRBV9,CASSYDRGSGKTEKLFF,TGTGCCAGCAGCTATGACAGGGGAAGTGGGAAAACCGAAAAACTGTTTTTT
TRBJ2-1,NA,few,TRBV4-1,CASSFNRENEQFF,TGCGCCAGCAGCTTTAACAGGGAAAATGAGCAGTTCTTC
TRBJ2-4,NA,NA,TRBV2,CASSDQSRLAKNIQYF,TGTGCCAGCAGTGACCAGAGTCGGCTAGCCAAAAACATTCAGTACTTC
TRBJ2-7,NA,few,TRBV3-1,CASSPRYSYEQYF,TGTGCCAGCAGCCCCCGTTACTCCTACGAGCAGTACTTC
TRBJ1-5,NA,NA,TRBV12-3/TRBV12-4,CASSPYNGIGDQPQHF,TGTGCCAGCAGTCCCTACAACGGGATCGGCGATCAGCCCCAGCATTTT
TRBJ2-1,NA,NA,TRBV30,CAWSFFTGSSYNEQFF,TGTGCCTGGAGTTTCTTTACAGGGTCTTCATACAATGAGCAGTTCTTC